This T cell receptor (beta chain) was obtained from a study of blood T cell repertoires in COVID-19. Study overall: Collection of acute and convalescent COVID-19 samples took place in the United States, Italy and Spain. From T cells, B-cell-depleted T cells, or PBMCs came the material, which was cDNA or gDNA.

The authors' processing: Estimates of nucleated cell counts were drawn from the amplification of reference gene primers. The data were produced by immunoSEQ multiplex PCR, yet TCRdb's version contains in-frame clones alone and is incomplete. V and J calls and clone size are as listed in that table; D and trimming were resolved from the DNA. The table lists about 23,000 clones, around 84% of them singletons, with less than 20% in the top ten. This CDR3 has 14 amino acids. Germline V gene data show CDR1 as SGHTA and CDR2 as FQGNSA. V gave up 4 bases and J gave up 8 bases; unmatched junction bases: 10. The sequencing sample was made of peripheral blood. This sequence joins TRBV7-2 and TRBJ1-2; 7 nucleotides agree with TRBD1. The clonotype comes from an elderly woman with acute or convalescent COVID-19. This chain's CDR3 is CASSSLGQVRGYTF. The DNA for the CDR3 is TGTGCCAGCAGCTCCCTCGGACAGGTTAGGGGCTACACCTTC.